This entry lists 16 T cell receptor beta chains sequenced from one sample in a study of OX40 agonist ivuxolimab in advanced cancers. Sequencing was performed with immunoSEQ multiplex PCR; in TCRdb, only in-frame clones are kept and a portion is missing. The repertoire consists of about 18,000 clones, with about 86% occurring once and the leading ten covering approximately 47%. Source: CD4+ or CD8+ T cells sorted from blood, taken in a trial of the OX40 agonist ivuxolimab. The receptors shown here come from an adult with an advanced solid tumor such as melanoma, head and neck, liver or kidney cancer.

The CDR3 spells CASSLRPGQGSYEQYF. CDR3 in DNA: TGTGCCAGCAGCTTACGCCCGGGACAGGGGTCCTACGAGCAGTACTTC. V and J are TRBV11-2 and TRBJ2-7, with 10 bases identical to TRBD1. This CDR3 is built from 16 residues. Germline trimming cut 2 bases from V and 1 base from J; bases unmatched to any gene: 5. In germline, CDR1 is SGHAT, CDR2 FQNNGV. The complete variable domain, with remaining parts taken from reference TRBV11-2 and TRBJ2-7, reads EAGVAQSPRYKIIEKRQSVAFWCNPISGHATLYWYQQILGQGPKLLIQFQNNGVVDDSQLPKDRFSAERLKGVDSTLKIQPAKLEDSAVYLCASSLRPGQGSYEQYFGPGTRLTVT.

This sequence joins TRBV2 and TRBJ1-1; a weak D match, TRBD1 (6 bases). Trimming left V 6 bases short and J 2 bases short, with 10 bases between. The CDR3 has 13 amino acids. Germline V gene sequence: CDR1 SNHLY, CDR2 FYNNEI. CDR3 bases: TGTGCCAGCAGGGGGACATCTAACACTGAAGCTTTCTTT. Translating gives CASRGTSNTEAFF.

V is TRBV27 and J is TRBJ2-5; D unclear. Germline assignment: CDR1 MNHEY and CDR2 SMNVEV (reference sequence). Trimming left V 1 base short and J 4 bases short, with 4 bases between. This CDR3 region has 12 residues. CDR3 coding DNA: TGTGCCAGCAGTTTATTTGGAGAGACCCAGTACTTC. Translated: CASSLFGETQYF.

The V gene is TRBV11-2, the J gene TRBJ2-7; 7 bases line up with TRBD1. The CDR3 length is 15 residues. Germline trimming cut 5 bases from V and 11 bases from J; bases unmatched to any gene: 18. The germline gives CDR1 SGHAT, CDR2 FQNNGV. The CDR3 coding sequence is TGTGCCAGCAGCACTCGGACAGGATCCCCTACAGGAAAGTACTTC. Residues: CASSTRTGSPTGKYF.

V usage is TRBV2 and J usage is TRBJ1-3; D ambiguous. The CDR3 contains 14 residues. V was trimmed by 5 bases and J by 4 bases, leaving 12 bases between them. The germline CDR1 and CDR2 sequences are SNHLY and FYNNEI. Here the CDR3 reads CASSLRSGGNTIYF. The DNA for the CDR3 is TGTGCCAGCAGTTTACGAAGTGGCGGAAACACCATATATTTT.

In DNA, the CDR3 is TGTGCCAGCAGTCGTTCTTCCAGGAACACTGAAGCTTTCTTT. It translates to CASSRSSRNTEAFF. The gene calls are TRBV7-8 and TRBJ1-1; D not resolved. V was pared by 6 bases and J by 1 base, with 12 bases between. From germline, CDR1 is SGHVS and CDR2 FQNEAQ. The CDR3 has 14 amino acids.

This chain connects TRBV28 to TRBJ1-2; D not certain. Germline-derived CDR1 and CDR2 are MDHEN and SYDVKM. This CDR3 contains 12 residues. V was trimmed by 3 bases and J by 4 bases, leaving 6 bases between them. The CDR3 nucleotides are TGTGCCAGCAGTTTCGGGAGCTATGGCTACACCTTC. It translates to CASSFGSYGYTF.

The chain carries TRBV29-1 and TRBJ2-5; 8 bases align to TRBD2. With V trimmed by 6 bases and J by 0 bases, 9 bases remained unmatched. Germline loops: CDR1 SQVTM, CDR2 ANQGSEA. This CDR3 has 15 residues. In nucleotides, the CDR3 is TGCAGCGTCCGGCAGACGGGAGGGAACCAAGAGACCCAGTACTTC. It is translated as CSVRQTGGNQETQYF.

This clone was seen a few times. The chain employs TRBV5-1 and TRBJ2-7; maybe TRBD1 (6 bases). V lost 0 bases to trimming and J lost 5 bases, with 12 bases between them. CDR1 is SGHRS and CDR2 is YFSETQ in the germline V gene. CDR3 length equals 14 residues. The CDR3 is CASSLDRVNNEQYF. The CDR3 DNA reads TGCGCCAGCAGCTTGGACAGGGTTAATAACGAGCAGTACTTC.

This rearrangement joins TRBV5-1 to TRBJ1-1, with D unclear. Germline assignment: CDR1 SGHRS and CDR2 YFSETQ. The V gene lost 1 base and the J gene lost 5 bases, with 12 bases spanning the gap. This CDR3 contains 14 residues. The CDR3 DNA sequence: TGCGCCAGCAGCTTGAGGGTGGACGCAACTGAAGCTTTCTTT. This encodes CASSLRVDATEAFF.

The chain is built from TRBV28 and TRBJ2-5, with a tentative D call TRBD1 (6 bases). The CDR3 extends over 14 amino acids. V lost 2 bases to trimming and J lost 8 bases, with 15 bases between them. Per the germline V gene, CDR1 is MDHEN and CDR2 is SYDVKM. CDR3 sequence (DNA): TGTGCCAGCAGTTTACAGGGGCCCCCCATAACCCAGTACTTC. As protein: CASSLQGPPITQYF.

The CDR3 loop is CAISESNHEKLFF. The CDR3 coding sequence is TGTGCCATCAGTGAGTCTAACCATGAAAAACTGTTTTTT. The chain couples TRBV10-3 to TRBJ1-4; D is undetermined. Trimming pared 0 bases from V and 6 bases from J, leaving 5 bases between. The CDR3 length is 13 residues. Germline values: CDR1 ENHRY, CDR2 SYGVKD.

The rearrangement links TRBV6-5 to TRBJ1-5; D is perhaps TRBD1 (5 bases). Trimming took 5 bases from V and 7 from J, leaving 15 bases between them. Looked up from germline, CDR1 is MNHEY and CDR2 is SVGAGI. CDR3 length: 14 amino acids. The CDR3 DNA reads TGTGCCAGCAGTGTCGGACAATACCCACAGCCCCAGCATTTT. Protein product: CASSVGQYPQPQHF.

The CDR3 reads CASSFGQGAGETQYF. In DNA form, the CDR3 reads TGTGCCAGTAGTTTCGGACAGGGTGCGGGAGAGACCCAGTACTTC. This rearrangement joins TRBV19 to TRBJ2-5; 8 nucleotides align to TRBD1. V lost 5 bases, J lost 4 bases, and 9 bases stayed unmatched. This CDR3 contains 15 residues. From germline, CDR1 is LNHDA and CDR2 SQIVND (reference sequence).

CDR3 amino acids: CASSLTLGQWVGTQYF. The CDR3 bases are TGTGCCAGCAGCCTCACCCTCGGACAGTGGGTGGGGACCCAGTACTTC. The rearrangement links TRBV7-2 to TRBJ2-5, with D perhaps matching TRBD1 (6 bases). Between the trimmed V and J ends, which lost 5 bases and 7 bases, there was a span of 23 bases. In germline, CDR1 is SGHTA, CDR2 FQGNSA. The CDR3 sequence is 16 residues long.

This chain joins TRBV30 and TRBJ1-2; TRBD1 might be the D (6 bases). This CDR3 is 10 amino acids long. The germline V and J ends were trimmed by 5 bases and 8 bases, with 9 bases remaining between them. From germline, CDR1 is GTSNPN and CDR2 SVGIG (reference sequence). CDR3 in DNA: TGTGCCTGGTCAGGGGACGGCTACACCTTC. This encodes CAWSGDGYTF.